Below are 25 T cell receptor beta chains sequenced from a single sample in a study of cytomegalovirus exposure and HLA in healthy donors. Assay: immunoSEQ multiplex PCR; the TCRdb copy retains only in-frame clones and omits some. Among 89,000 or so clones listed, 93% were seen once. The sample comprised PBMCs. These receptors were collected from a woman aged 25 to 45 in good health and CMV-seropositive.

The CDR3 loop is CASSLQGATQYF. CDR3 coding DNA: TGTGCCAGCAGCTTACAGGGGGCGACCCAGTACTTC. This rearrangement joins TRBV11-2 to TRBJ2-5; 8 nucleotides align to TRBD1. CDR3 length: 12 amino acids. Trimming took 2 bases from V and 7 from J; bases not matched to a gene: 0. Per germline, CDR1 SGHAT and CDR2 FQNNGV.

This clone occurred once. This rearrangement joins TRBV27 to TRBJ2-6; the D gene is possibly TRBD1 (5 bases). V gave up 5 bases and J gave up 7 bases, with 15 bases separating them. This CDR3 has 15 amino acids. Germline CDR1 MNHEY, CDR2 SMNVEV (reference sequence). The CDR3 protein is CASSGRQLGANVLTF. The DNA for the CDR3 is TGTGCCAGCAGTGGACGACAGCTCGGCGCCAACGTCCTGACTTTC.

The V call is TRBV5-1, the J call TRBJ2-1; TRBD1 agrees at 8 bases. The CDR3 covers 18 residues. Germline assignment: CDR1 SGHRS and CDR2 YFSETQ. With V trimmed by 2 bases and J by 7 bases, 17 bases remained unmatched. The CDR3 protein is CASSLTADREGLRNEQFF. CDR3 coding DNA: TGCGCCAGCAGCTTAACGGCGGACAGGGAAGGGCTAAGGAATGAGCAGTTCTTC. Full variable domain (rest looked up from reference TRBV5-1 and TRBJ2-1): KAGVTQTPRYLIKTRGQQVTLSCSPISGHRSVSWYQQTPGQGLQFLFEYFSETQRNKGNFPGRFSGRQFSNSRSEMNVSTLELGDSALYLCASSLTADREGLRNEQFFGPGTRLTVL.

The chain recombines TRBV28 with TRBJ1-5; TRBD1 might be the D (6 bases). V was trimmed by 5 bases and J by 3 bases, leaving 20 bases between them. CDR1 is MDHEN, CDR2 SYDVKM, per germline. The CDR3 sequence is 17 residues long. CDR3 nucleotide sequence: TGTGCCAGCAGTCCCCGAGGGGGGGGCGGAATCAATCAGCCCCAGCATTTT. Translating gives CASSPRGGGGINQPQHF.

This rearrangement joins TRBV10-2 to TRBJ2-7; 7 bases match TRBD1. Per germline, CDR1 WSHSY and CDR2 SAAADI. Germline trimming cut 10 bases from V and 2 bases from J; bases unmatched to any gene: 5. The CDR3 contains 12 residues. The CDR3 loop is CATRQGPYEQYF. The DNA for the CDR3 is TGCGCCACCAGACAGGGCCCCTACGAGCAGTACTTC.

The chain uses TRBV18 and TRBJ1-2; TRBD1 agrees at 12 bases. The CDR3 runs 15 residues. After removal of 4 bases from V and 6 bases from J, the junction contained 6 bases not matched to a gene. Germline CDR1 reads KGHSH; CDR2 reads LQKENI. This CDR3 reads CASSLSGTGGDGYTF. In nucleotides, the CDR3 is TGTGCCAGCTCACTTTCCGGGACAGGGGGCGATGGCTACACCTTC.

V gene TRBV2 combines with J gene TRBJ2-1; TRBD2 aligns across 12 bases. Germline CDR1 and CDR2: SNHLY and FYNNEI. Trimming took 6 bases from V and 15 from J; bases not matched to a gene: 12. The length of the CDR3 is 14 residues. The CDR3 is CASSASGRAEGPFF. In DNA form, the CDR3 reads TGTGCCAGCAGCGCTAGCGGGAGGGCCGAGGGGCCGTTCTTC.

The CDR3 spells CASSLDPSATYEQYF. The CDR3 DNA sequence: TGTGCCAGCAGCTTAGATCCTAGCGCAACCTACGAGCAGTACTTC. V usage is TRBV7-2 and J usage is TRBJ2-7; perhaps TRBD2 as D (6 bases). Germline V gene lookup returns CDR1 SGHTA and CDR2 FQGNSA. V was shortened by 1 base and J by 2 bases, with 12 bases between the two germline ends. The CDR3 length is 15 residues.

The chain has TRBV11-3 and TRBJ2-7; D might be TRBD1 (5 bases). V shed 4 bases and J shed 2 bases, with 21 bases lying between them. This CDR3 is 17 amino acids long. Germline V gene sequence: CDR1 SGHNT, CDR2 YENEEA. The CDR3 spells CASSYQRSNRSPYEQYF. For the CDR3, the DNA is TGTGCCAGCAGCTACCAGAGGTCGAACAGGTCCCCCTACGAGCAGTACTTC.

The gene calls are TRBV7-9 and TRBJ2-6, with D possibly TRBD2 on 6 matching bases. The CDR3 is 17 amino acids. V dropped 2 bases and J dropped 1 base, with 12 bases sitting between them. Germline CDR1 SEHNR, CDR2 FQNEAQ (reference sequence). DNA for the CDR3: TGTGCCAGCAGCTTAAGAACCGGGACTTCTGGGGCCAACGTCCTGACTTTC. It encodes CASSLRTGTSGANVLTF. The full variable domain, rest sourced from reference TRBV7-9 and TRBJ2-6, is DTGVSQNPRHKITKRGQNVTFRCDPISEHNRLYWYRQTLGQGPEFLTYFQNEAQLEKSRLLSDRFSAERPKGSFSTLEIQRTEQGDSAMYLCASSLRTGTSGANVLTFGAGSRLTVL.

CDR3 in DNA: TGTGCCAGCAGCTTGGCCGGGACAGCTAATGAAAAACTGTTTTTT. It yields the protein CASSLAGTANEKLFF. This rearrangement joins TRBV5-6 to TRBJ1-4; 7 bases line up with TRBD1. The trim removed 0 bases at V and 3 bases at J, leaving 2 bases unmatched. This CDR3 contains 15 residues. CDR1 SGHDT and CDR2 YYEEEE come from the germline V gene.

In its sample, this clone was seen once. The rearrangement uses TRBV5-1 and TRBJ1-2; D remains ambiguous. The CDR3 is 15 amino acids. Germline V lookup: CDR1 SGHRS, CDR2 YFSETQ. V was trimmed by 4 bases and J by 4 bases, leaving 17 bases between them. This CDR3 is CASSPSGAGIYGYTF. The CDR3 region has the DNA TGCGCCAGCAGCCCAAGCGGTGCGGGGATCTATGGCTACACCTTC.

The chain has TRBV28 and TRBJ1-1; D is unclear. The CDR3 covers 15 residues. Germline V gene data show CDR1 as MDHEN and CDR2 as SYDVKM. Trimming stripped 6 bases from V and 2 bases from J, with 16 bases between. The CDR3 spells CASRVTMGSNTEAFF. The DNA for the CDR3 is TGTGCCAGCAGGGTGACAATGGGCTCTAACACTGAAGCTTTCTTT.

The chain couples TRBV7-8 to TRBJ2-7; perhaps TRBD2 as D (5 bases). V dropped 5 bases and J dropped 6 bases, with 23 bases sitting between them. CDR1 SGHVS and CDR2 FQNEAQ come from the germline V gene. The CDR3 is 16 amino acids. The CDR3 sequence is CASSLRTRGSKSEQYF. CDR3 bases: TGTGCCAGCAGCCTCCGTACGCGAGGGTCGAAGTCCGAGCAGTACTTC.

This rearrangement joins TRBV28 to TRBJ2-1, with 13 positions matching TRBD2. Germline V CDR1 and CDR2: MDHEN, SYDVKM. Losses at the gene ends were 6 bases for V and 12 bases for J; bases not matched to a gene: 5. The CDR3 has 13 residues. CDR3 DNA sequence: TGTGCCAGCAGGGGACTAGCGGGACCGGGGCAGTTCTTC. It yields the protein CASRGLAGPGQFF.

J is TRBJ1-5 and V is TRBV28; no clear D. The CDR3 spans 15 residues. V lost 5 bases to trimming and J lost 3 bases, with 14 bases between them. CDR1 is MDHEN, CDR2 SYDVKM, per germline. CDR3 in DNA: TGTGCCAGCAGTGCGACTTTGAGCTACAATCAGCCCCAGCATTTT. This sequence encodes CASSATLSYNQPQHF. The full variable domain, in which reference TRBV28 and TRBJ1-5 provide the parts outside the CDR3, is DVKVTQSSRYLVKRTGEKVFLECVQDMDHENMFWYRQDPGLGLRLIYFSYDVKMKEKGDIPEGYSVSREKKERFSLILESASTNQTSMYLCASSATLSYNQPQHFGDGTRLSIL.

The chain combines TRBV13 with TRBJ2-3; TRBD1 aligns across 8 bases. Germline V gives CDR1 PRHDT, CDR2 FYEKMQ (reference sequence). This CDR3 is 17 amino acids long. The V and J ends lost 0 bases and 2 bases, in that order; junction bases with no gene match: 7. CDR3 coding DNA: TGTGCCAGCAGCTTAGGGGGGACAGGTCCAAACACAGATACGCAGTATTTT. Residues: CASSLGGTGPNTDTQYF.

The rearrangement links TRBV13 to TRBJ2-7, with 7 bases identical to TRBD1. The germline V gene has CDR1 PRHDT and CDR2 FYEKMQ (reference sequence). V lost 5 bases, J lost 0 bases, and 13 bases stayed unmatched. CDR3 length: 17 amino acids. As DNA, the CDR3 is TGTGCCAGCAGCCCAACCACCCAGACAGGGACCTCCTACGAGCAGTACTTC. Encoded protein: CASSPTTQTGTSYEQYF.

V is TRBV9 and J is TRBJ1-1, with a possible D match to TRBD1 (6 bases). The CDR3 length is 14 residues. V lost 4 bases and J 1 base, leaving 11 bases between the germline ends. Germline assignment: CDR1 SGDLS and CDR2 YYNGEE. The CDR3: CASSPRGGNTEAFF. The CDR3, as DNA: TGTGCCAGCAGCCCGAGGGGGGGGAACACTGAAGCTTTCTTT.

This sequence joins TRBV5-1 and TRBJ2-7; 9 nucleotides line up with TRBD1. The V and J ends lost 4 bases and 3 bases, in that order; junction bases with no gene match: 17. This CDR3 has 18 residues. In germline, CDR1 is SGHRS, CDR2 YFSETQ. The CDR3 DNA is TGCGCCAGCAGCCCCCGACTTAACCCCGGGACAGGGTACTACGAGCAGTACTTC. Protein product: CASSPRLNPGTGYYEQYF.

This sequence joins TRBV9 and TRBJ2-1; 11 bases align to TRBD2. This CDR3 is built from 19 residues. Germline V gene sequence: CDR1 SGDLS, CDR2 YYNGEE. Trimming cost V 7 bases and J 1 base; bases outside gene matches: 16. CDR3 coding DNA: TGTGCCAGCGGCCGGGGAACTAGCGGGAGTGTCGCGTCCTACAATGAGCAGTTCTTC. It is translated as CASGRGTSGSVASYNEQFF. The full variable domain, its missing parts supplied by reference TRBV9 and TRBJ2-1, is DSGVTQTPKHLITATGQRVTLRCSPRSGDLSVYWYQQSLDQGLQFLIQYYNGEERAKGNILERFSAQQFPDLHSELNLSSLELGDSALYFCASGRGTSGSVASYNEQFFGPGTRLTVL.

CDR3 region: CASSGQGYYEQYF. The CDR3 DNA follows: TGTGCCAGCAGTGGACAGGGTTACTACGAGCAGTACTTC. The chain combines TRBV2 with TRBJ2-7, with 7 bases aligning to TRBD1. V lost 4 bases to trimming and J lost 3 bases; unmatched junction nucleotides: 3. The germline V gene encodes CDR1 SNHLY and CDR2 FYNNEI. There are 13 residues in the CDR3.

The rearrangement joins TRBV28 to TRBJ2-1; D gene unclear. Germline CDR1 MDHEN, CDR2 SYDVKM. Trimming left V 3 bases short and J 9 bases short, with 6 bases between. The CDR3 runs to 11 residues. The CDR3 bases are TGTGCCAGCAGTTTTAGTGGTGAGCAGTTCTTC. Translating it yields CASSFSGEQFF.

The chain combines TRBV28 with TRBJ1-1, with no clear D. The V end was cut by 5 bases, the J end by 1 base, with 11 bases between. CDR1 is MDHEN, CDR2 SYDVKM, per germline. The CDR3 is made up of 14 amino acids. CDR3 sequence: CASSRRVGNTEAFF. CDR3 nucleotide sequence: TGTGCCAGCAGTCGGCGGGTCGGGAACACTGAAGCTTTCTTT. The full variable domain, its missing parts supplied by reference TRBV28 and TRBJ1-1, is DVKVTQSSRYLVKRTGEKVFLECVQDMDHENMFWYRQDPGLGLRLIYFSYDVKMKEKGDIPEGYSVSREKKERFSLILESASTNQTSMYLCASSRRVGNTEAFFGQGTRLTVV.

V usage is TRBV27 and J usage is TRBJ2-7; D is ambiguous. Deletions cut 2 bases from V and 1 base from J, with 12 bases between. This CDR3 spans 15 amino acids. Germline V gene data show CDR1 as MNHEY and CDR2 as SMNVEV (reference sequence). The CDR3 sequence is CASSLGDSISYEQYF. The CDR3 DNA follows: TGTGCCAGCAGTTTAGGAGACTCGATTTCCTACGAGCAGTACTTC.